These T cell receptor beta chains were read from a single sample in a study of CD8+CD57+ T cells in acquired aplastic anemia. MiXCR was run by TCRdb on the reads, yielding one entry per CDR3 protein. This table holds about 190,000 distinct CDR3 sequences, approximately 52% found once. Material for sequencing was sorted CD4+, CD8+, or CD8+CD57+ T cells (not recorded which) from PBMCs. The origin of the receptors is a human donor in good health, serving as a control. The CDR3 runs from the conserved cysteine through the conserved F or W. Each record gives: clone size, V gene, D gene, J gene, CDR3 protein, CDR3 DNA. A D gene is named only where the DNA matches it firmly. Not all rows give a size; the values are once, few, many and, for expanded clones, a class.

NA	TRBV5-1	TRBD1	TRBJ2-7	CASSSGETGSEQYF	TGCGCCAGCAGCTCCGGGGAGACAGGGTCCGAGCAGTACTTC
many	TRBV4-2	NA	TRBJ2-2	CASSQRTERPELFF	TGTGCCAGCAGCCAGCGGACAGAGAGGCCGGAGCTGTTTTTT
once	TRBV6-5	NA	TRBJ1-2	CASSYSGIGYTF	TGTGCCAGCAGTTATTCAGGGATCGGCTACACCTTC
many	TRBV7-9	NA	TRBJ1-4	CASSLGVTGEKLFF	TGTGCCAGCAGCCTGGGGGTAACGGGGGAAAAACTGTTTTTT
NA	TRBV28	NA	TRBJ2-2	CASSLFASGRTGELFF	TGTGCCAGCAGTTTATTTGCCTCAGGGCGCACCGGGGAGCTGTTTTTT
NA	TRBV20-1	NA	TRBJ2-5	CSARGGVETQYF	TGCAGTGCCAGAGGGGGGGTGGAGACCCAGTACTTC
many	TRBV20-1	TRBD1	TRBJ1-2	CSARTGGLEKGYTF	TGCAGTGCTAGGACAGGGGGCCTCGAGAAAGGCTACACCTTC
NA	TRBV4-2	TRBD1	TRBJ2-1	CASSQDRSGDTGVEQFF	TGTGCCAGCAGCCAAGATCGGAGCGGCGATACAGGGGTTGAGCAGTTCTTC
many	TRBV24-1	TRBD1	TRBJ2-7	CATSAWGTGGYEQYF	TGTGCCACCAGTGCCTGGGGGACAGGGGGCTACGAGCAGTACTTC
many	TRBV24-1	NA	TRBJ1-2	CATSDQDYGYTF	TGTGCCACCAGTGATCAGGACTATGGCTACACCTTC
NA	TRBV7-2	TRBD1	TRBJ2-7	CASSTQGPYEQYF	TGTGCCAGCAGCACACAGGGGCCCTACGAGCAGTACTTC
many	TRBV2	NA	TRBJ1-2	CASSDRPDYGYTF	TGTGCCAGCAGTGATAGGCCGGACTATGGCTACACCTTC
many	TRBV14	NA	TRBJ2-5	CASSQVKVHQETQYF	TGTGCCAGCAGCCAAGTCAAGGTCCACCAAGAGACCCAGTACTTC
NA	TRBV7-9	NA	TRBJ1-2	CASSQEGAAGYGYTF	TGCGCCAGCAGCCAAGAAGGGGCCGCGGGCTATGGCTACACCTTC
many	TRBV20-1	NA	TRBJ2-7	CSARTGAYEQYF	TGCAGTGCTAGGACAGGAGCCTACGAGCAGTACTTC
NA	TRBV10-3	TRBD1	TRBJ2-7	CAISAMTGVSYEQYF	TGTGCCATCAGTGCCATGACAGGGGTCTCCTACGAGCAGTACTTC
many	TRBV12-3/TRBV12-4	NA	TRBJ2-5	CASTKRPGIEETQYF	TGTGCCAGCACCAAACGTCCAGGGATTGAAGAGACCCAGTACTTC
once	TRBV9	NA	TRBJ1-5	CASSASEWSNQPQHF	TGTGCCAGCAGTGCCAGCGAGTGGAGCAATCAGCCCCAGCATTTT
many	TRBV7-2	NA	TRBJ2-3	CASSFGGGRSTDTQYF	TGTGCCAGCAGCTTTGGTGGGGGAAGATCCACAGATACGCAGTATTTT
once	TRBV7-2	NA	TRBJ2-7	CASSSEKNEQYF	TGTGCCAGCAGCTCAGAGAAAAATGAGCAGTACTTC
many	TRBV20-1	NA	TRBJ2-7	CSASQTVAYEQYF	TGCAGTGCTAGCCAGACAGTAGCCTACGAGCAGTACTTC
once	TRBV7-3	NA	TRBJ1-2	CARSLGGGGGLSF	TGTGCCAGAAGCTTGGGAGGGGGAGGAGGTTTGTCCTTC
many	TRBV7-2	NA	TRBJ2-7	CASSLVRGPYYEQYF	TGTGCCAGCAGCTTAGTTAGGGGTCCCTACTACGAGCAGTACTTC
NA	TRBV25-1	NA	TRBJ1-6	CASSEFTGGGGNSPLHF	TGTGCCAGCAGTGAATTCACAGGCGGCGGCGGTAATTCACCCCTCCACTTT
NA	TRBV7-2	NA	TRBJ1-2	CASSRVYGYTF	TGTGCCAGCAGCCGAGTCTATGGCTACACCTTC
NA	TRBV6-1	NA	TRBJ2-7	CASTPSSYEQYF	TGTGCCAGCACCCCTAGCTCCTACGAGCAGTACTTC
NA	TRBV5-8	TRBD1	TRBJ1-1	CASSSLQGVTEAFF	TGTGCCAGCAGCTCCCTACAGGGGGTCACTGAAGCTTTCTTT
NA	TRBV2	NA	TRBJ1-2	CASSEQAANYGYTF	TGTGCCAGCAGTGAACAGGCAGCTAACTATGGCTACACCTTC
many	TRBV12-3/TRBV12-4	NA	TRBJ1-1	CASSFSGANTEAFF	TGTGCCAGCAGTTTCTCGGGTGCGAACACTGAAGCTTTCTTT
many	TRBV28	NA	TRBJ2-6	CASSNQLSGANVLTF	TGTGCCAGCAGCAACCAACTCTCTGGGGCCAACGTCCTGACTTTC
many	TRBV7-9	TRBD2	TRBJ2-2	CASSLPLAGSNTGELFF	TGTGCCAGCAGCTTACCGTTAGCGGGATCGAACACCGGGGAGCTGTTTTTT
NA	TRBV12-5	TRBD1	TRBJ1-2	CASGFHRGTLANYGYTF	TGTGCTAGTGGTTTCCACAGGGGGACCTTAGCTAACTATGGCTACACCTTC
NA	TRBV24-1	NA	TRBJ1-2	CATSDLTGPGSGYTF	TGTGCCACCAGTGATTTGACGGGGCCTGGCAGTGGCTACACCTTC
many	TRBV6-5	NA	TRBJ2-7	CASSSPGGWQYF	TGTGCCAGCAGTTCTCCTGGAGGGTGGCAGTACTTC
NA	TRBV7-2	NA	TRBJ1-3	CASSLRAGNTIYF	TGTGCCAGCAGCTTAAGGGCGGGAAACACCATATATTTT
NA	TRBV20-1	NA	TRBJ2-3	CSAWGRNNEQYF	TGCAGTGCTTGGGGACGGAACAATGAGCAGTATTTT
many	TRBV15	NA	TRBJ2-7	CATSRDLGQSSYEQYF	TGTGCCACCAGCAGAGATCTGGGACAATCATCCTACGAGCAGTACTTC
NA	TRBV29-1	TRBD2	TRBJ2-7	CSVVSGRSNEQYF	TGCAGCGTTGTTAGCGGGAGGTCCAACGAGCAGTACTTC
NA	TRBV5-6	NA	TRBJ1-2	CASSPTGGVWGYTF	TGTGCCAGCAGCCCGACTGGCGGCGTATGGGGCTACACCTTC
NA	TRBV29-1	TRBD1	TRBJ1-2	CSVGDRGIYGYTF	TGCAGCGTTGGGGACAGGGGAATCTATGGCTACACCTTC
NA	TRBV15	NA	TRBJ2-7	CATSRDKRLPYEQYF	TGTGCCACCAGCAGAGATAAGCGTCTTCCCTACGAGCAGTACTTC
NA	TRBV2	NA	TRBJ2-5	CASSGGPGQRPQETQYF	TGTGCCAGCAGTGGTGGACCTGGACAGCGACCTCAAGAGACCCAGTACTTC
NA	TRBV11-2	NA	TRBJ2-7	CASSFEGGWFIYTSYEQYF	TGTGCCAGCAGCTTCGAGGGGGGGTGGTTTATCTACACTTCCTACGAGCAGTACTTC
many	TRBV19	NA	TRBJ1-2	CASSRGQSTFYGYTF	TGTGCCAGTAGTAGAGGACAGAGCACCTTCTATGGCTACACCTTC
many	TRBV6-5	TRBD1	TRBJ2-7	CASSYAGTGIHEQYF	TGTGCCAGCAGTTACGCCGGGACAGGGATCCACGAGCAGTACTTC
once	TRBV20-1	NA	TRBJ2-2	CSASLQRSTGELLF	TGCAGTGCTAGCCTACAGCGTTCGACCGGGGAGCTGCTTTTT
NA	TRBV19	TRBD1	TRBJ2-7	CASSIRDREPYEQYF	TGTGCCAGTAGTATTAGGGACAGGGAACCCTACGAGCAGTACTTC
many	TRBV5-1	TRBD1	TRBJ1-1	CASSRDRGLGAFF	TGCGCCAGCAGCCGGGACAGGGGGCTGGGAGCTTTCTTT
few	TRBV7-7	TRBD2	TRBJ2-3	CASSLAGGNTDTQYF	TGTGCTAGCAGCTTAGCGGGAGGGAACACAGATACGCAGTATTTT
many	TRBV7-9	TRBD1	TRBJ1-4	CASSKSSGGTGRTNEKLFF	TGTGCCAGCAGCAAAAGCTCCGGTGGGACAGGGAGGACTAATGAAAAACTGTTTTTT
NA	TRBV6-1	NA	TRBJ1-2	CASSEWGQGYGYAF	TGTGCCAGCAGTGAATGGGGCCAGGGATATGGCTACGCCTTC